This TCR beta chain was sequenced in a study of T cell repertoires in cytomegalovirus infection. At the level of the study: CMV infection together with matching HLA type was indicated by public TCR beta signatures. Study results and limitations: Ex vivo responses were dominated by HLA-C-restricted CMV-specific TCR beta clonotypes.

Of note for this clonotype: Its antigen is currently unknown.

From the reads, TCRdb called clonotypes with MiXCR, one entry per CDR3 protein. Counted here are over 150,000 distinct CDR3 sequences, around 20% occurring once; the ten biggest clones make up roughly 2.9%. The V end was cut by 3 bases, the J end by 8 bases, with 14 bases between. Germline CDR1 reads LNHDA; CDR2 reads SQIVND (reference sequence). The CDR3 consists of 14 residues. The TCR sequence derives from a human donor in good health (CMV status not recorded). Some clones in this sample may be carry-over from other donors' samples. This chain links TRBV19 with TRBJ2-1; tentative D call: TRBD2 (6 bases). The source material was PBMCs. CDR3 loop: CASSMWPGGYEQFF. The CDR3 region has the DNA TGTGCCAGTAGTATGTGGCCCGGGGGTTATGAGCAGTTCTTC.